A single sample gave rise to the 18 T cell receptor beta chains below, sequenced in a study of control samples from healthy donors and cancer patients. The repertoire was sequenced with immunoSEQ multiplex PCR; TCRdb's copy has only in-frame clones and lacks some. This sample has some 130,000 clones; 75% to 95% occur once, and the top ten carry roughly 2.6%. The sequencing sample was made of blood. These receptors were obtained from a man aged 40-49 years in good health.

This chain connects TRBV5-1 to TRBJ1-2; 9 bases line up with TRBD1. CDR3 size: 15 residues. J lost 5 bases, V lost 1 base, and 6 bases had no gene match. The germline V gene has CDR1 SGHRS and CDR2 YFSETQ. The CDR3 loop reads CASSLTGTGRYGYTF. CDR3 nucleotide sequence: TGCGCCAGCAGCTTGACCGGGACAGGGAGATATGGCTACACCTTC. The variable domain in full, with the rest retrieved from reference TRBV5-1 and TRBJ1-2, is KAGVTQTPRYLIKTRGQQVTLSCSPISGHRSVSWYQQTPGQGLQFLFEYFSETQRNKGNFPGRFSGRQFSNSRSEMNVSTLELGDSALYLCASSLTGTGRYGYTFGSGTRLTVV.

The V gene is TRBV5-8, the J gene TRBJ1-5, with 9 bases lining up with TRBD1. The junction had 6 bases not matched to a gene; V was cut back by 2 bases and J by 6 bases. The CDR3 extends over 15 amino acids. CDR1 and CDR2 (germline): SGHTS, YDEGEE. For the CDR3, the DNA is TGTGCCAGCAGCTTTGACAGGGGGTTCCGTCAGCCCCAGCATTTT. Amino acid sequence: CASSFDRGFRQPQHF.

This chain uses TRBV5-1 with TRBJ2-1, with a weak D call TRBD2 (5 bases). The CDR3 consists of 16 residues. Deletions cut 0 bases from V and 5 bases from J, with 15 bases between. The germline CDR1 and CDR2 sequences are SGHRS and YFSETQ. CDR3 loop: CASSLAGSLVNNEQFF. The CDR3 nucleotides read TGCGCCAGCAGCTTGGCGGGGTCACTAGTCAACAATGAGCAGTTCTTC.

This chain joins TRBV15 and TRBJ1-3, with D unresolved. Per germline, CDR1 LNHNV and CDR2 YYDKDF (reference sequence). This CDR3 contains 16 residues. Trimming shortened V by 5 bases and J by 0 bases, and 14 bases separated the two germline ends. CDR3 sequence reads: CATSEGHPGSGNTIYF. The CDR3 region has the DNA TGTGCCACCAGCGAAGGGCACCCTGGCTCTGGAAACACCATATATTTT.

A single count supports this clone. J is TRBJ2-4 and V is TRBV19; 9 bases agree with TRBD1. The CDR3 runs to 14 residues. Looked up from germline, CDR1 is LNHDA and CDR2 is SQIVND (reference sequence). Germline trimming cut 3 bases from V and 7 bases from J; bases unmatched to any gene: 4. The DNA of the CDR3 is TGTGCCAGTAGTATGTGGACAGGGGAGAACATTCAGTACTTC. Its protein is CASSMWTGENIQYF.

The CDR3 region has the DNA TGTGCCAGCAGTGAGAACACTGAAGCTTTCTTT. Amino acid sequence: CASSENTEAFF. The rearrangement uses TRBV6-1 and TRBJ1-1, with D unclear. Germline CDR1 is MNHNS and CDR2 is SASEGT. V lost 3 bases and J lost 1, with 0 bases in between. The CDR3 contains 11 residues.

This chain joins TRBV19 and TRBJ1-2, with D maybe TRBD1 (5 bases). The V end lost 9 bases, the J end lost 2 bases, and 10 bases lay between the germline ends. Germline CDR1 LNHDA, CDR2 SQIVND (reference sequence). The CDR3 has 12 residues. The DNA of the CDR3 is TGTGCCAGCGGACAAGCAAACTATGGCTACACCTTC. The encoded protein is CASGQANYGYTF.

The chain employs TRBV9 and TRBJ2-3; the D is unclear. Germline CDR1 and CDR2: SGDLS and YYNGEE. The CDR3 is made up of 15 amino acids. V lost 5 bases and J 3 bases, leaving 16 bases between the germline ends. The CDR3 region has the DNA TGTGCCAGCAGTATCGGTGGGGTGGTAACAGATACGCAGTATTTT. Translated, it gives CASSIGGVVTDTQYF.

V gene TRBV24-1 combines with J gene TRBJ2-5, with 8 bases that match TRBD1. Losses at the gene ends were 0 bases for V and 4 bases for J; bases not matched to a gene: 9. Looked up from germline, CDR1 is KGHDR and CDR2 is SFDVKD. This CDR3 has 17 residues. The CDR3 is CATSDLANRGSPETQYF. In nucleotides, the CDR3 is TGTGCCACCAGTGATTTGGCCAACAGGGGGAGTCCAGAGACCCAGTACTTC.

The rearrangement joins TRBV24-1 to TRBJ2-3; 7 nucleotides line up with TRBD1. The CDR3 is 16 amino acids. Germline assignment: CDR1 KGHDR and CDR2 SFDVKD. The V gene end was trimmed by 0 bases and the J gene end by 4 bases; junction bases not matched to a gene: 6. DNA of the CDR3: TGTGCCACCAGTGATTTGAGGGGGCCGAGACCAGATACGCAGTATTTT. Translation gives CATSDLRGPRPDTQYF.

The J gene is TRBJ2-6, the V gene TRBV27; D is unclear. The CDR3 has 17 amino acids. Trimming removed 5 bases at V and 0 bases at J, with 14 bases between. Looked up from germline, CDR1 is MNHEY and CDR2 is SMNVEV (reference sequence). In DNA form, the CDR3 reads TGTGCCAGCAGTATCGACTTTGGACCCTCTGGGGCCAACGTCCTGACTTTC. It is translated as CASSIDFGPSGANVLTF.

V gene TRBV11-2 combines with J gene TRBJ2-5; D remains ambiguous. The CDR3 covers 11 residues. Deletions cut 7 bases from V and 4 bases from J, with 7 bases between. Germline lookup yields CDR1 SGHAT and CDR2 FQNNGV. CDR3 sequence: CASTLRETQYF. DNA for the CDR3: TGTGCCAGCACCCTTCGAGAGACCCAGTACTTC.

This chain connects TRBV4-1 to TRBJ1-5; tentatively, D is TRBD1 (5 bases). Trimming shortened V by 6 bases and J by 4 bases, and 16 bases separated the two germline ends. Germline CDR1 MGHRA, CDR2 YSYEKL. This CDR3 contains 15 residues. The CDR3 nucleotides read TGCGCCAGCAGTACAGGTACAGGAGGGAATCAGCCCCAGCATTTT. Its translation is CASSTGTGGNQPQHF.

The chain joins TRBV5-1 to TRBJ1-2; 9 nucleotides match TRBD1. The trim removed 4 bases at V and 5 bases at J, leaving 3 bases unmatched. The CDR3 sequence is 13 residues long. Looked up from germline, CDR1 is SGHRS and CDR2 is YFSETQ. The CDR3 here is CASSLDRGYGYTF. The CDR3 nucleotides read TGCGCCAGCAGCCTGGACAGGGGATATGGCTACACCTTC.

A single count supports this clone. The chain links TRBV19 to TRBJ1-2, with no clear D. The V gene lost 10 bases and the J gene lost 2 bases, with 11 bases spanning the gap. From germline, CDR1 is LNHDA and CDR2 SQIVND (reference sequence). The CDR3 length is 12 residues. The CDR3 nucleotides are TGTGCCATCAGACCGGAAAACTATGGCTACACCTTC. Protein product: CAIRPENYGYTF.

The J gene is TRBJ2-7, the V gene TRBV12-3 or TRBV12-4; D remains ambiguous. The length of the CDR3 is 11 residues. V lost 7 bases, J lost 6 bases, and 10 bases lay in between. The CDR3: CASTASGEQYF. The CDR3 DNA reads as TGTGCCAGCACCGCATCCGGCGAGCAGTACTTC.

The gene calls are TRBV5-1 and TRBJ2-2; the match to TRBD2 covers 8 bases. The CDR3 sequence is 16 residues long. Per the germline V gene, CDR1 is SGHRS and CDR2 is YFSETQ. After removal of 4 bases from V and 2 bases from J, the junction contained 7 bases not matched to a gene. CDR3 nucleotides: TGCGCCAGCAGCCCCTCCGGGGGGGCAAACACCGGGGAGCTGTTTTTT. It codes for CASSPSGGANTGELFF.

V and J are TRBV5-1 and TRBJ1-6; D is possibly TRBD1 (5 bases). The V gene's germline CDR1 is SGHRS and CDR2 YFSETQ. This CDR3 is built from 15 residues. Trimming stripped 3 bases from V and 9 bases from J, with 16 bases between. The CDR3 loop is CASSWGDAQTSPLHF. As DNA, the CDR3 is TGCGCCAGCAGCTGGGGGGACGCTCAGACTTCACCCCTCCACTTT.